A single sample is the source of the 23 T cell receptor beta chains below, sequenced in a study of identical twins. TCRdb recomputed calls from the 5' RACE reads with MiXCR, one row per CDR3 protein. The repertoire has approximately 890,000 distinct CDR3 sequences, roughly an eighth of them found once; the top ten carry around 1.5%. The data also belong to a second study, concerning yellow fever vaccine responses in identical twins.

Input material: PBMCs. The receptors shown here come from a woman aged 18 to 35 in good health.

The chain is built from TRBV6-5 and TRBJ2-3; tentative D call: TRBD1 (6 bases). The CDR3 loop spans 15 amino acids. Looked up from germline, CDR1 is MNHEY and CDR2 is SVGAGI. With 0 bases removed from V and 6 bases from J, the gap between germline ends came to 13 bases. This chain's CDR3 is CASSYSGARGDTQYF. CDR3 nucleotides: TGTGCCAGCAGTTACTCGGGGGCCAGGGGTGATACGCAGTATTTT.

This clonotype has a count of ten or more. The chain couples TRBV11-2 to TRBJ2-5; 8 nucleotides agree with TRBD2. V shed 11 bases, J shed 1 base, and the junction held 9 bases outside the gene matches. The CDR3 contains 14 residues. CDR1 is SGHAT and CDR2 is FQNNGV in the germline V gene. CDR3 region: CASSGTSGQETQYF. As DNA, the CDR3 is TGTGCCTCCTCCGGAACTAGCGGCCAAGAGACCCAGTACTTC.

The chain links TRBV15 to TRBJ2-5, with D maybe TRBD2 (6 bases). Germline V gene lookup returns CDR1 LNHNV and CDR2 YYDKDF (reference sequence). CDR3 size: 12 residues. The ends were cut back, 3 bases at V and 7 bases at J, with 9 bases in the middle. The CDR3, as DNA: TGTGCCACCAGCAGCATGCGGGGGACCCAGTACTTC. Its translation is CATSSMRGTQYF.

This clonotype was seen only a few times. The chain carries TRBV3-1 and TRBJ2-1; 11 bases map to TRBD2. V lost 4 bases to trimming and J lost 5 bases; unmatched junction nucleotides: 19. Germline loops: CDR1 LGHDT, CDR2 YNNKEL (reference sequence). CDR3 length: 20 amino acids. CDR3 nucleotide sequence: TGTGCCAGCAGCCCCAGGGGGCTGGGGGGTAGCGGGGGGGTCAACAATGAGCAGTTCTTC. Protein product: CASSPRGLGGSGGVNNEQFF.

The V and J genes are TRBV5-1 and TRBJ2-1, with a tentative D call TRBD2 (6 bases). CDR3 length: 16 residues. Germline CDR1 and CDR2: SGHRS and YFSETQ. Trimming cost V 5 bases and J 2 bases, with 17 bases left between them. The CDR3 DNA reads as TGCGCCAGCAGAAAAGCCGGGACTGGCCCCTACAATGAGCAGTTCTTC. This codes for CASRKAGTGPYNEQFF. The complete variable domain, with remaining parts taken from reference TRBV5-1 and TRBJ2-1, reads KAGVTQTPRYLIKTRGQQVTLSCSPISGHRSVSWYQQTPGQGLQFLFEYFSETQRNKGNFPGRFSGRQFSNSRSEMNVSTLELGDSALYLCASRKAGTGPYNEQFFGPGTRLTVL.

V is TRBV2 and J is TRBJ2-3, with D unresolved. The CDR3 sequence is 14 residues long. Germline V lookup: CDR1 SNHLY, CDR2 FYNNEI. V shed 3 bases and J shed 10 bases, with 17 bases lying between them. The CDR3 here is CASSEMLAEFAQYF. The CDR3 DNA reads as TGTGCCAGCAGTGAGATGTTGGCCGAGTTTGCGCAGTATTTT.

The chain links TRBV11-1 to TRBJ2-1; 9 bases are shared with TRBD2. CDR3 length: 19 residues. V shed 5 bases and J 1 base; nucleotides not matched to a gene: 15. Germline CDR1 and CDR2: SGHAT and FQDESV (reference sequence). CDR3 in amino acids: CASSTRGSGGPGSYNEQFF. The CDR3 DNA reads TGTGCCAGCAGCACCCGTGGTAGCGGGGGCCCAGGGTCCTACAATGAGCAGTTCTTC.

This clonotype showed up just a few times. J is TRBJ1-5 and V is TRBV7-8; D remains unclear. V was shortened by 6 bases and J by 2 bases, with 14 bases between the two germline ends. Germline V gene data show CDR1 as SGHVS and CDR2 as FQNEAQ. The CDR3 contains 15 residues. The chain's CDR3 is CASSSSSYGNQPQHF. The CDR3 DNA is TGTGCCAGCAGTTCATCTTCATACGGCAATCAGCCCCAGCATTTT.

The genes are TRBV4-1 and TRBJ2-3; no clear D gene. In germline, CDR1 is MGHRA, CDR2 YSYEKL. The CDR3 contains 18 residues. Between the trimmed V and J ends, which lost 1 base and 0 bases, there was a span of 17 bases. The CDR3 is CASSQATGRTTSTDTQYF. CDR3 coding DNA: TGCGCCAGCAGCCAAGCAACTGGACGTACAACTAGCACAGATACGCAGTATTTT.

This clonotype turned up a few times. The chain recombines TRBV5-1 with TRBJ2-2; D may be TRBD2 (5 bases). Germline CDR1 reads SGHRS; CDR2 reads YFSETQ. The CDR3 extends over 14 amino acids. V lost 5 bases to trimming and J lost 3 bases, with 11 bases between them. The CDR3 spells CASRQTADTGELFF. The CDR3 nucleotides read TGCGCCAGCAGACAAACAGCGGACACCGGGGAGCTGTTTTTT.

The chain employs TRBV20-1 and TRBJ1-6, with 7 bases aligning to TRBD1. V was clipped by 6 bases and J by 7 bases; unmatched bases: 15. From germline, CDR1 is DFQATT and CDR2 SNEGSKA (reference sequence). This CDR3 is 16 amino acids long. CDR3 region: CSARLSPGTVNSPLHF. CDR3 DNA: TGCAGTGCCCGGCTCTCCCCCGGGACAGTAAATTCACCCCTCCACTTT.

This clonotype was detected a few times. The V and J genes are TRBV20-1 and TRBJ1-4; D is undetermined. The CDR3 has 15 residues. Germline CDR1 is DFQATT and CDR2 is SNEGSKA (reference sequence). V dropped 0 bases and J dropped 2 bases, with 10 bases sitting between them. CDR3 in amino acids: CSARDWTATNEKLFF. In DNA form, the CDR3 reads TGCAGTGCTAGAGATTGGACGGCGACTAATGAAAAACTGTTTTTT.

This clonotype was detected a few times. The CDR3 nucleotides are TGTGCCAGCACTCCTGGGACTTCCTACAATGAGCAGTTCTTC. As protein: CASTPGTSYNEQFF. The chain is built from TRBV7-8 and TRBJ2-1, with D perhaps matching TRBD2 (6 bases). This CDR3 is built from 14 residues. Germline V CDR1 and CDR2: SGHVS, FQNEAQ. V was shortened by 7 bases and J by 1 base, with 11 bases between the two germline ends.

V and J are TRBV28 and TRBJ1-2; 7 bases match TRBD1. Per the germline V gene, CDR1 is MDHEN and CDR2 is SYDVKM. Trimming removed 4 bases from V and 7 bases from J; junction bases left unmatched: 9. The CDR3 is made up of 14 amino acids. CDR3 sequence reads: CASSSPLTGSGYTF. In DNA form, the CDR3 reads TGTGCCAGCAGTTCGCCCCTGACAGGGTCTGGCTACACCTTC.

This clonotype was picked up a small number of times. V and J are TRBV6-5 and TRBJ2-1; D is possibly TRBD2 (6 bases). The germline V gene has CDR1 MNHEY and CDR2 SVGAGI. The CDR3 is 16 amino acids. Trimming stripped 2 bases from V and 3 bases from J, with 14 bases between. This chain's CDR3 is CASSYAFIGGYNEQFF. In DNA, the CDR3 is TGTGCCAGCAGTTACGCGTTTATCGGGGGCTACAATGAGCAGTTCTTC.

This clonotype occurred a few times. V usage is TRBV5-1 and J usage is TRBJ2-2, with D perhaps TRBD1 (5 bases). The germline V and J ends were trimmed by 4 bases and 4 bases, with 20 bases remaining between them. The CDR3 spans 17 residues. Germline CDR1 is SGHRS and CDR2 is YFSETQ. CDR3 region: CASSLRSIKGLTGELFF. The CDR3 bases are TGCGCCAGCAGCCTTAGGTCTATCAAGGGGCTCACCGGGGAGCTGTTTTTT. Full variable domain (rest looked up from reference TRBV5-1 and TRBJ2-2): KAGVTQTPRYLIKTRGQQVTLSCSPISGHRSVSWYQQTPGQGLQFLFEYFSETQRNKGNFPGRFSGRQFSNSRSEMNVSTLELGDSALYLCASSLRSIKGLTGELFFGEGSRLTVL.

This clonotype has only a few counts. The V call is TRBV2, the J call TRBJ2-5; D uncertain. CDR1 SNHLY and CDR2 FYNNEI come from the germline V gene. V was shortened by 10 bases and J by 5 bases, with 20 bases between the two germline ends. The CDR3 is made up of 14 amino acids. The CDR3, as DNA: TGTGCCAACCCGTCCAGGCAGAGAACCGAGACCCAGTACTTC. The encoded protein is CANPSRQRTETQYF.

This clonotype has just a few counts. CDR3: CASSKSGGASPTDTQYF. In nucleotides, the CDR3 is TGTGCCAGCAGCAAAAGCGGGGGGGCCTCACCCACAGATACGCAGTATTTT. V is TRBV3-1 and J is TRBJ2-3, with TRBD2 matching 10 bases. The CDR3 is 17 residues long. With 5 bases clipped from V and 2 bases from J, the junction kept 10 bases outside the gene matches. Germline V CDR1 and CDR2: LGHDT, YNNKEL (reference sequence).

The chain couples TRBV7-9 to TRBJ1-6; no firm D call. The germline V and J ends were trimmed by 5 bases and 8 bases, with 10 bases remaining between them. This CDR3 spans 13 amino acids. Germline V lookup: CDR1 SEHNR, CDR2 FQNEAQ (reference sequence). The CDR3: CASSPPWDSPLHF. CDR3 sequence (DNA): TGTGCCAGCAGCCCACCCTGGGATTCACCCCTCCACTTT.

The gene calls are TRBV6-2 or TRBV6-3 and TRBJ2-5; no reliable D call. There are 15 residues in the CDR3. Germline CDR1 is MNHEY and CDR2 is SVGEGT. Deletions cut 6 bases from V and 5 bases from J, with 19 bases between. For the CDR3, the DNA is TGTGCCAGCAGACCACTCGGAGTAGCATCGGAGACCCAGTACTTC. Residues: CASRPLGVASETQYF.

The table lists this clonotype with many counts. The chain uses TRBV12-3 or TRBV12-4 and TRBJ2-3; TRBD2 matches at 9 bases. The CDR3 has 15 residues. Trimming at V came to 5 bases and at J to 2 bases, leaving 5 bases not matched to a gene. The CDR3 coding sequence is TGTGCCAGCAGTCCCCTAGCGGGGAACACAGATACGCAGTATTTT. It codes for CASSPLAGNTDTQYF.

This clonotype appeared a few times. The rearrangement uses TRBV15 and TRBJ1-2; D ambiguous. This CDR3 spans 14 amino acids. CDR1 and CDR2 from the germline V gene are LNHNV and YYDKDF (reference sequence). The V end lost 5 bases, the J end lost 4 bases, and 14 bases lay between the germline ends. CDR3 sequence: CATSFLRTGYGYTF. Here the CDR3 DNA reads TGTGCCACCAGCTTCTTACGGACGGGCTATGGCTACACCTTC.

The V call is TRBV4-1, the J call TRBJ2-7; a possible D gene is TRBD1 (6 bases). Between the trimmed V and J ends, which lost 4 bases and 0 bases, there was a span of 13 bases. This CDR3 is built from 15 residues. Germline assignment: CDR1 MGHRA and CDR2 YSYEKL. The DNA of the CDR3 is TGCGCCAGCAGCCGGACAGACACGAGCTCCTACGAGCAGTACTTC. Protein sequence: CASSRTDTSSYEQYF.